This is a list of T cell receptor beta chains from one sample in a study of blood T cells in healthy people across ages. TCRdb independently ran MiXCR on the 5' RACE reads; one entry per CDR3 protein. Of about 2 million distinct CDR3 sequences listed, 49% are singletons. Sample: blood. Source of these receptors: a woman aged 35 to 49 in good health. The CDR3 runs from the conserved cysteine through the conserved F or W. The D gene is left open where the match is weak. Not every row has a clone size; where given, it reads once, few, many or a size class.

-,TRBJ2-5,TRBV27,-,TGTGCCAGCAGTTTAAGTGTCAGGGGGGCCGAGACCCAGTACTTC,CASSLSVRGAETQYF
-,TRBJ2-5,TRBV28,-,TGTGCCAGCAGTTTTCTGGGACCAGGGGACCAAGAGACCCAGTACTTC,CASSFLGPGDQETQYF
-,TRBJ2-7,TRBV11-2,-,TGTGCCAGCAGCTTAGTCAGGGGTTACTACGAGCAGTACTTC,CASSLVRGYYEQYF
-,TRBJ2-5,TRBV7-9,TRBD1,TGTGCCAGCAGCGTGCAGGACAGGGGGTTTGAAGAGACCCAGTACTTC,CASSVQDRGFEETQYF
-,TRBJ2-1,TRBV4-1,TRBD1,TGCGCCAGCAGCCACTGGACAGGCTCCCAAGAGACCCAGTTCTTC,CASSHWTGSQETQFF
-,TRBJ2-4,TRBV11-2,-,TGTGCCAGCAGGCAGGTAGCCAAAAACATTCAGTACTTC,CASRQVAKNIQYF
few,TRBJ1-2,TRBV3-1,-,TGTGCCAGCAGCCAAGACGGGGGACGGACGTATGGCTACACCTTC,CASSQDGGRTYGYTF
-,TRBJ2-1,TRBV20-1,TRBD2,TGCAGTGCTACCGGGGCTAGCGGGGGGGCCTACAATGAGCAGTTCTTC,CSATGASGGAYNEQFF
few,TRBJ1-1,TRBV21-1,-,TGTGCCAGCGACCCAGGGGGCTGGACTGAAGCTTTCTTT,CASDPGGWTEAFF
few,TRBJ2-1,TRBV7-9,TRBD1,TGTGCCAGCAGCTTAAGAGACAGGGGGCTGAATGAGCAGTTCTTC,CASSLRDRGLNEQFF
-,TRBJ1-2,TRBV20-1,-,TGCAGTAACATCAACAGACACTATGGCTACACCTTC,CSNINRHYGYTF
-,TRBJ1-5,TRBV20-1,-,TGCAGTGCTAGAGATCTCCGGCCATATAGCAATCAGCCCCAGCATTTT,CSARDLRPYSNQPQHF
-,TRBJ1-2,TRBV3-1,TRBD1,TGTGCCAGCAGACTCTCGACAGGGCCACTGGGAGGCTACACCTTC,CASRLSTGPLGGYTF
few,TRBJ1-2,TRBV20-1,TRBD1,TGCAGTGCGACGCCTGGACAGGCAAGGACTAACTATGGCTACACCTTC,CSATPGQARTNYGYTF
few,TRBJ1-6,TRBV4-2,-,TGTGCCAGCAGCCAAGAGATGAATGCCGGAGACTCCTATAATTCACCCCTCCACTTT,CASSQEMNAGDSYNSPLHF
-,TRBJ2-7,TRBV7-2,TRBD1,TGTGCCAGCAGCCCACGAGCGGACAGGAGCCTCTCCTACGAGCAGTACTTC,CASSPRADRSLSYEQYF
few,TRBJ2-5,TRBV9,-,TGTGCCAGCAGTCCTCACACAGGAAAGGAGACCCAGTACTTC,CASSPHTGKETQYF
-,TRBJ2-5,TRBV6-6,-,TGTGCCAGCGCCATAGCAGGGCAGCTCAGCTCCTACGGGCAGTACTTC,CASAIAGQLSSYGQYF
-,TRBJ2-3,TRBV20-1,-,TGCAGGGCGGCCGGAACAGATACGCAGTATTTT,CRAAGTDTQYF
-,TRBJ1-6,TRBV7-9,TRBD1,TGTGCCAGCAGCTTAGCGTCAGGGGGAGAGGATTCACCCCTCCACTTT,CASSLASGGEDSPLHF
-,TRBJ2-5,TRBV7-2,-,TGTGCCAGCAGGGAAAACCGGGCCAGCCAAGAGACCCAGTACTTC,CASRENRASQETQYF
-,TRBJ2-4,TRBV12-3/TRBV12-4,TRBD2,TGTGCCAGCAGGCCAGGCGGGGGGCATGAGCAGTACTTC,CASRPGGGHEQYF
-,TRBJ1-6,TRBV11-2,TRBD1,TGTGCCAGCAGCTTCTCCCGGGACAGGGGAAGAAATTCACCCCTCCACTTT,CASSFSRDRGRNSPLHF
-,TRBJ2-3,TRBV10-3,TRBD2,TGTGCCATCAGTGTAGGCGGGGGGAGTACAGATACGCAGTATTTT,CAISVGGGSTDTQYF
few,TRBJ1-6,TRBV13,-,TGTGCCAGCAGCTTAATTACAGGACAGTCTTCACCCCTCCACTTT,CASSLITGQSSPLHF
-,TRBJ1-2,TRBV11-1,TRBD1,TGTGCCAGCAGCAGAGGGACAGGGAATGAATATGGCTACACCTTC,CASSRGTGNEYGYTF
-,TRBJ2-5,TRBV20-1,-,TGCAGTGCTAGCCCTCAGGACATCTGGGAGACCCAGTACTTC,CSASPQDIWETQYF
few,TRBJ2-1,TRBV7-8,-,TGTGCCAGCAGCTTCCTTACAGGGAGCTCCTACAATGAGCAGTTCTTC,CASSFLTGSSYNEQFF
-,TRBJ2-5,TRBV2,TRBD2,TGTGCCAGCAAGAGATCGAGCGGGGGGTTCCAAGAGACCCAGTACTTC,CASKRSSGGFQETQYF
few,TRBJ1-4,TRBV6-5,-,TGTGCCAGCGGCGGAAGAGGGGAAAAACTGTTTTTT,CASGGRGEKLFF
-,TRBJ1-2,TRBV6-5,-,TGTGCCAGCAGTCGCCGGCTAGGGCAGACTAACTATGGCTACACCTTC,CASSRRLGQTNYGYTF
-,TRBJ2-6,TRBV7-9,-,TGTGCCAGCAGCTTAAGGGTTCAGAACTCTCTCTCTGGGGCCAACGTCCTGACTTTC,CASSLRVQNSLSGANVLTF
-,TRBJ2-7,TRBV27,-,TGTGCCAGCAGAGGACATCCACCCACCTACGAGCAGTACTTC,CASRGHPPTYEQYF
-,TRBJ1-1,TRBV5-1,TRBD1,TGCGCCAGCAGCTTGGATACAGGGGGGACCACTGAAGCTTTCTTT,CASSLDTGGTTEAFF
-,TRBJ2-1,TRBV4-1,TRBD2,TGCGCCAGCAGCCGACAAACTAGCGGGGGGGCCCATGAGCAGTTCTTC,CASSRQTSGGAHEQFF
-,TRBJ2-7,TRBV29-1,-,TGCAGCGTTGAACTCGGGACACCCTACGAGCAGTACTTC,CSVELGTPYEQYF
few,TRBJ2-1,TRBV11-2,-,TGTGCCAGCAGCCCACCGACAGAGGGGAGTGAGCAGTTCTTC,CASSPPTEGSEQFF
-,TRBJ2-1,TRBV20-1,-,TGCAGTGCTAGAGATCCCCGACCGGGACACAAACAAGAGACCCAGTTCTTC,CSARDPRPGHKQETQFF
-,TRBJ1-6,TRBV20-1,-,TGCAGTGCCTCTAGGGGGGCCGAGGCAGGTTATTCTTCACCCCTCCACTTT,CSASRGAEAGYSSPLHF
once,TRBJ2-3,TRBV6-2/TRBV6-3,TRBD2,TGTGCCAGCAGAAACCGGGACTATGGCACAGATACGCAGTATTTT,CASRNRDYGTDTQYF